The TCR beta chain under discussion was sequenced for a study of blood T cell repertoires in COVID-19. On the study more broadly: The analysed material was cDNA or gDNA that came from T cells, B-cell-depleted T cells, or PBMCs.

Authors' processing steps: The assay estimated nucleated cells by amplifying reference gene primers. The protocol was immunoSEQ multiplex PCR, while the TCRdb copy is restricted to in-frame clones and leaves out a portion. D and trimming come from the DNA, and the V and J calls and clone size come from that table. Here the sample spans tens of thousands of clones, around nine tenths being singletons. CDR1 and CDR2 (germline): LGHNA, YSLEER. Trimming removed 4 bases at V and 1 base at J, with 9 bases between. The CDR3 extends over 14 amino acids. This TCR was sampled from a man aged 50 to 60 with acute or convalescent COVID-19. The J gene is TRBJ2-3, the V gene TRBV4-3, with D tentatively TRBD2 (5 bases). What was sequenced was peripheral blood. CDR3 sequence (DNA): TGCGCCAGCAGCCCCGGACTGCGCACAGATACGCAGTATTTT. Its translation: CASSPGLRTDTQYF.